A single T cell receptor (beta chain) is shown here with its context. The antigen remains undetermined. Once obtained from cultured CD4+ T cells, the DNA was sequenced using the Oncomine TCR Beta short-read assay. TCRdb redid the calling of the PCR reads with MiXCR, one entry per CDR3 protein. The table shows over 9,000 distinct CDR3 sequences, with 35% to 50% occurring only once. The CDR3 runs to 15 residues. V gave up 0 bases and J gave up 8 bases, with 13 bases separating them. Germline CDR1 reads SGHVS; CDR2 reads FNYEAQ. The treatment: approximately nine-day PBMC culture with coronavirus spike peptide pools or control peptides (ViraFEST assay). It was with about 10 IU/ml IL-2 and 10 ug/ml peptide pools that 1.8 million or so PBMCs per well were cultured. This sample is drawn from a study of vaccination and CD4 T cells after COVID-19. Whole-study context: Collection of post-COVID samples occurred a median around 94 days after diagnosis, spanning a range of 35 to 161. Some control cultures received a CEFX pool, which served as the positive control. Others received an HIV-1 Nef pool or no peptide.

V and J are TRBV7-6 and TRBJ1-4, with a tentative D call TRBD1 (6 bases). The sample comprised CD4+ T cells from blood, cultured in vitro. The receptor was derived from a human donor who had recovered from COVID-19. The CDR3 spells CASSLAQGNVEKLFF. CDR3 bases: TGTGCCAGCAGCTTAGCTCAGGGGAATGTAGAAAAACTGTTTTTT.